This TCR beta chain came from a study of cytomegalovirus exposure and HLA in healthy donors. The PCR ran on 60 Vbeta and 13 Jbeta primers. The data were produced by immunoSEQ multiplex PCR, yet TCRdb's version contains in-frame clones alone and is incomplete. The data show roughly 190,000 clones, and the top ten clones hold 6.5%. The CDR3 loop spans 15 amino acids. Trimming took off 0 bases at V and 5 bases at J, with 13 bases between the two ends. Germline CDR1 is LGHNA and CDR2 is YNFKEQ. This clonotype originated in a man aged 25-40 years in good health and CMV-seronegative. This chain uses TRBV4-2 with TRBJ1-1, with a possible D match to TRBD1 (5 bases). The sequencing sample was made of PBMCs. CDR3 region: CASSQEGPGRTEAFF. DNA for the CDR3: TGTGCCAGCAGCCAAGAGGGGCCCGGTAGGACTGAAGCTTTCTTT.